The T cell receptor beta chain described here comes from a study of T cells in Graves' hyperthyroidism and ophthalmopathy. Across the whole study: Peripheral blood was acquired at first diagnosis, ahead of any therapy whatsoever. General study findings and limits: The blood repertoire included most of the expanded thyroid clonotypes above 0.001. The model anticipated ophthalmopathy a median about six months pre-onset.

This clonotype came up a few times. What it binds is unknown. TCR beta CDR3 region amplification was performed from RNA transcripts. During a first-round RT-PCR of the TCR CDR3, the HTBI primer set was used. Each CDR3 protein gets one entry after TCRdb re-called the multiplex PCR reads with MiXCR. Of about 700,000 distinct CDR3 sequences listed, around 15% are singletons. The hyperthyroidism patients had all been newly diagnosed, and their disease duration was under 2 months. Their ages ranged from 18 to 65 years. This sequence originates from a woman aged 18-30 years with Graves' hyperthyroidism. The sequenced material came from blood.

Written as DNA, the CDR3 is TGTGCCAGCAGTAACAGGCGGATCACTGAAGCTTTCTTT. Its translation: CASSNRRITEAFF. This chain connects TRBV27 to TRBJ1-1; D perhaps matches TRBD1 (5 bases). The V gene lost 5 bases and the J gene lost 4 bases, with 11 bases spanning the gap. In germline, CDR1 is MNHEY, CDR2 SMNVEV (reference sequence). This CDR3 region has 13 residues.